This TCR beta chain was sequenced in a study of blood T cell repertoires in COVID-19. The length of the CDR3 is 15 residues. Unmatched junction bases numbered 7, after V lost 6 bases and J lost 2 bases. CDR1 MGHDK and CDR2 SYGVNS come from the germline V gene. Profiling relied on immunoSEQ multiplex PCR, and the TCRdb table lists in-frame clones only, not all of them. The table has a few hundred thousand clones, 80% to 90% seen once; the top ten hold under 2.5%. The sequencing sample was made of PBMCs or T cells enriched from blood (not recorded which). The source of this sequence is a young man who had recovered from COVID-19. The chain uses TRBV25-1 and TRBJ1-1; 9 positions agree with TRBD1. This CDR3 reads CASSDPGQGNTEAFF. DNA of the CDR3: TGTGCCAGCAGCGACCCGGGACAGGGCAACACTGAAGCTTTCTTT.